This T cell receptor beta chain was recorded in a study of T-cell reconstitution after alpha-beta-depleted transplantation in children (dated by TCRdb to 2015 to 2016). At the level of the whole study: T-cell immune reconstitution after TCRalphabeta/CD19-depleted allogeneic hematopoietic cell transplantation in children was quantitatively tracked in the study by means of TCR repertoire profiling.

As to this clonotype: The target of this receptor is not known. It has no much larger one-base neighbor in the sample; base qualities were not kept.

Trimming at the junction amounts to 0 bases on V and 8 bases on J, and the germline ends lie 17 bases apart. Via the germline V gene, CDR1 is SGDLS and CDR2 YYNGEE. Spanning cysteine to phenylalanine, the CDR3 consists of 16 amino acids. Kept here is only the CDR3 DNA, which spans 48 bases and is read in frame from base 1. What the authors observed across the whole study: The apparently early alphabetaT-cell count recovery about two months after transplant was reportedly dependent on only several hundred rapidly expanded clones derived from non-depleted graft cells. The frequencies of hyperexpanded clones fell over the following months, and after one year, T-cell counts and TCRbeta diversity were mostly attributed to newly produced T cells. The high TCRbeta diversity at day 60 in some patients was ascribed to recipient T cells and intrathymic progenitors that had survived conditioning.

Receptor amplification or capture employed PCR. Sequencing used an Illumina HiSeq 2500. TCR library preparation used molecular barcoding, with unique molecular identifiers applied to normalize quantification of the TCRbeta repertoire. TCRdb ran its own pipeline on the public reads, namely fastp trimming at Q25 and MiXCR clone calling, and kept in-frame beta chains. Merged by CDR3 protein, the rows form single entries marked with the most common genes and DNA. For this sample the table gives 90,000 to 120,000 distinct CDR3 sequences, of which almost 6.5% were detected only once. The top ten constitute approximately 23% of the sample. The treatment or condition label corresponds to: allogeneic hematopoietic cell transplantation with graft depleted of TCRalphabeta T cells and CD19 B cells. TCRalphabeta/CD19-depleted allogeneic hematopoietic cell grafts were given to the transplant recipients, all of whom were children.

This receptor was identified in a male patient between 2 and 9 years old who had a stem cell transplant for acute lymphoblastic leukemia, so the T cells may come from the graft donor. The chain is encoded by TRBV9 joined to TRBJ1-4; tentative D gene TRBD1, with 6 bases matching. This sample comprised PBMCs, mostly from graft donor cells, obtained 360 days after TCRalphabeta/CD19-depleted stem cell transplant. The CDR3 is CASSVEARGAREKLFF. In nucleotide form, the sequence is TGTGCCAGCAGCGTAGAAGCCAGGGGCGCACGAGAAAAACTGTTTTTT.